This paragraph reports one TCR beta chain. The antigen remains undetermined. Method: immunoSEQ multiplex PCR; TCRdb's copy keeps in-frame clones and lacks some. In the table there are about 63,000 clones, 85% of which are singletons. The source of the sample is a study of T cell responses to AZD1222 COVID-19 vaccine. Study-wide findings and caveats: A rise in Spike-specific TCR breadth and depth followed two AZD1222 doses. Targets within unmutated variant regions were reportedly found for nearly half of spike-specific TCRs. Clonal diversity may have been underestimated in mostly white British donors. Among vaccine-associated CD4 TCRs, coverage spanned spike, with dominance at 160-218 and 743-854.

The germline V gene encodes CDR1 LNHDA and CDR2 SQIVND (reference sequence). The CDR3 has 15 amino acids. Unmatched junction bases numbered 7, after V lost 5 bases and J lost 4 bases. Here the sequenced sample was peripheral blood, taken on day 0 of AZD1222 vaccination. The source is an adult in good health. The rearrangement uses TRBV19 and TRBJ1-2, with 10 bases matching TRBD1. CDR3 DNA: TGTGCCAGTAGTCCCTCCGGGACAGGGGTCTATGGCTACACCTTC. It specifies CASSPSGTGVYGYTF.